These 24 T cell receptor beta chains share one sample of origin, sequenced in a study of shared clonotypes between healthy human individuals (dated by TCRdb to the early 2020s). The library was made by the immunoSEQ multiplex PCR assay. Here the immuneACCESS table is served through TCRdb, limited to in-frame sequences with V and J called. Missing clones are a known gap in these copies; in checked studies unresolved V genes cover under half, and the rest lacks a known reason. The sample table contains about 1.1 million clones; only one count was recorded for approximately 80% of them. The top ten hold 0.7% to 0.95% of the sample. Sequencing was done on a sample of memory CD4+ T cells from PBMCs. The sample's cell subset or site label, decoded: CD45RA-negative fraction. These receptors all stem from a man between 18 and 29 years old in good health. Some clones in this sample may be carry-over from other donors' samples.

Details on this clone: The same CDR3 also results from other DNA sequences found in this sample. This chain connects TRBV11-2 to TRBJ2-7, with D tentatively TRBD1 (6 bases). V was clipped by 4 bases and J by 7 bases, with 17 bases between them. CDR3 length: 14 residues. In germline, CDR1 is SGHAT, CDR2 FQNNGV. CDR3 protein: CASSSTGSRGEQYF. In DNA form, the CDR3 reads TGTGCCAGCAGCTCAACAGGGAGCCGTGGAGAGCAGTACTTC.

The chain links TRBV7-3 to TRBJ2-2; weak D call: TRBD2 (5 bases). CDR1 is SGHTA and CDR2 is FQGTGA in the germline V gene. V was clipped by 0 bases and J by 4 bases, with 9 bases between them. The CDR3 is 15 residues long. CDR3 protein: CASSLTGEITGELFF. The CDR3 region has the DNA TGTGCCAGCAGCTTAACGGGAGAGATCACCGGGGAGCTGTTTTTT. Using reference TRBV7-3 and TRBJ2-2 for the parts outside the CDR3, the full variable domain is GAGVSQTPSNKVTEKGKYVELRCDPISGHTALYWYRQSLGQGPEFLIYFQGTGAADDSGLPNDRFFAVRPEGSVSTLKIQRTERGDSAVYLCASSLTGEITGELFFGEGSRLTVL.

V and J are TRBV5-5 and TRBJ1-4; TRBD1 aligns across 7 bases. Trimming cost V 4 bases and J 7 bases; bases outside gene matches: 7. The CDR3 consists of 14 residues. Germline assignment: CDR1 SGHKS and CDR2 YYEKEE (reference sequence). This CDR3 is CASSLTNRGEKLFF. The CDR3 DNA sequence: TGTGCCAGCAGCCTCACCAACAGGGGTGAAAAACTGTTTTTT.

This chain joins TRBV19 and TRBJ1-1; D unclear. CDR1 is LNHDA, CDR2 SQIVND, per germline (reference sequence). Trimming removed 8 bases at V and 5 bases at J, with 21 bases between. The CDR3 runs to 15 residues. The CDR3 bases are TGTGCCAGTCATATACGGGGTTCCCCTCGGACTGAAGCTTTCTTT. It translates to CASHIRGSPRTEAFF. Combining the CDR3 with reference TRBV19 and TRBJ1-1 gives the whole variable domain DGGITQSPKYLFRKEGQNVTLSCEQNLNHDAMYWYRQDPGQGLRLIYYSQIVNDFQKGDIAEGYSVSREKKESFPLTVTSAQKNPTAFYLCASHIRGSPRTEAFFGQGTRLTVV.

The rearrangement joins TRBV7-9 to TRBJ1-1; the D is unclear. Between the trimmed V and J ends, which lost 3 bases and 2 bases, there was a span of 7 bases. The CDR3 runs to 13 residues. CDR1 SEHNR and CDR2 FQNEAQ come from the germline V gene (reference sequence). CDR3 in DNA: TGTGCCAGCAGCTTTGGGTCTAACACTGAAGCTTTCTTT. This translates into CASSFGSNTEAFF.

The chain has TRBV28 and TRBJ1-4; 9 nucleotides agree with TRBD1. The germline V gene encodes CDR1 MDHEN and CDR2 SYDVKM. The CDR3 runs to 15 residues. V lost 6 bases, J lost 7 bases, and 9 bases stayed unmatched. CDR3 protein: CASSAPGQGSEKLFF. The CDR3 DNA is TGTGCCAGCAGCGCCCCGGGACAGGGTAGTGAAAAACTGTTTTTT.

The gene calls are TRBV30 and TRBJ2-3; D is ambiguous. Germline assignment: CDR1 GTSNPN and CDR2 SVGIG (reference sequence). The length of the CDR3 is 13 residues. V was clipped by 5 bases and J by 4 bases, with 13 bases between them. In DNA, the CDR3 is TGTGCCTGGTCGTCCCGACTCTCAGATACGCAGTATTTT. It translates to CAWSSRLSDTQYF.

This clone was recorded once. CDR3 protein: CASSQAPQGRGETQYF. For the CDR3, the DNA is TGTGCCAGCAGCCAAGCCCCACAGGGGCGTGGGGAGACCCAGTACTTC. The chain links TRBV4-2 to TRBJ2-5; 7 bases line up with TRBD1. From germline, CDR1 is LGHNA and CDR2 YNFKEQ. V gave up 1 base and J gave up 5 bases; unmatched junction bases: 10. The CDR3 runs to 16 residues.

The chain links TRBV6-5 to TRBJ2-5, with D possibly matching TRBD2 (6 bases). The V end was cut by 6 bases, the J end by 3 bases, with 14 bases between. The CDR3 covers 14 residues. Germline CDR1 is MNHEY and CDR2 is SVGAGI. The CDR3 nucleotides read TGTGCCAGCAGCCGGGTCACGGGGGAAGAGACCCAGTACTTC. It translates to CASSRVTGEETQYF.

The V and J genes are TRBV7-2 and TRBJ2-7, with TRBD2 matching 8 bases. The length of the CDR3 is 14 residues. V lost 5 bases, J lost 5 bases, and 8 bases stayed unmatched. From germline, CDR1 is SGHTA and CDR2 FQGNSA. The DNA of the CDR3 is TGTGCCAGCAGCCCGGGAGGGCCACAGGACGAGCAGTACTTC. Translating it yields CASSPGGPQDEQYF.

This chain connects TRBV10-3 to TRBJ2-7; weak D call: TRBD1 (5 bases). This CDR3 has 15 residues. Looked up from germline, CDR1 is ENHRY and CDR2 is SYGVKD. V gave up 3 bases and J gave up 6 bases, with 18 bases separating them. The CDR3 nucleotides are TGTGCCATCAGTGACTCAACAGGAAGGGTTGGCGAGCAGTACTTC. As protein: CAISDSTGRVGEQYF.

The chain carries TRBV29-1 and TRBJ1-1, with 9 bases identical to TRBD1. The length of the CDR3 is 14 residues. V was pared by 5 bases and J by 0 bases, with 4 bases of the junction left unmatched. CDR1 is SQVTM, CDR2 ANQGSEA, per germline. Here the CDR3 DNA reads TGCAGCGTTAGACAGGGGGGGGTGAACACTGAAGCTTTCTTT. Its protein product is CSVRQGGVNTEAFF.

J is TRBJ1-1 and V is TRBV29-1; D gene ambiguous. Germline loops: CDR1 SQVTM, CDR2 ANQGSEA. Trimming took 7 bases from V and 1 from J, leaving 10 bases between them. The CDR3 is made up of 12 amino acids. CDR3 loop: CSGSSWNTEAFF. The CDR3, as DNA: TGCAGCGGCAGCTCATGGAACACTGAAGCTTTCTTT.

This clone was observed once. The J gene is TRBJ2-7, the V gene TRBV5-1, with TRBD1 matching over 7 bases. J was trimmed by 1 base and V by 4 bases; bases with no gene match: 5. The CDR3 covers 14 residues. Germline V lookup: CDR1 SGHRS, CDR2 YFSETQ. This CDR3 is CASSRQQGSYEQYF. CDR3 coding DNA: TGCGCCAGCAGCCGTCAACAGGGGTCCTACGAGCAGTACTTC.

In this sample, this clone turned up a few times. CDR3 sequence reads: CADGEGGTGELFF. Written as DNA, the CDR3 is TGTGCCGACGGGGAAGGGGGGACCGGGGAGCTGTTTTTT. The chain recombines TRBV6-6 with TRBJ2-2, with D possibly being TRBD1 or TRBD2 (6 bases each). V shed 11 bases and J shed 5 bases, with 15 bases lying between them. Germline CDR1 reads MNHNY; CDR2 reads SVGAGI (reference sequence). CDR3 size: 13 residues.

V and J are TRBV9 and TRBJ2-7, with D hard to call. This CDR3 comprises 14 residues. V was pared by 3 bases and J by 0 bases, with 10 bases between. Germline CDR1 SGDLS, CDR2 YYNGEE. CDR3 sequence reads: CASSARAISYEQYF. The CDR3 DNA reads as TGTGCCAGCAGCGCCCGGGCCATCTCCTACGAGCAGTACTTC.

This rearrangement joins TRBV4-1 to TRBJ2-5, with 7 bases that match TRBD1. Germline CDR1 is MGHRA and CDR2 is YSYEKL. This CDR3 is built from 14 residues. V was pared by 3 bases and J by 4 bases, with 5 bases of the junction left unmatched. The CDR3 is CASSHPDRRETQYF. The CDR3 DNA follows: TGCGCCAGCAGCCACCCGGACAGGAGAGAGACCCAGTACTTC.

This clone has just a few counts. Additional DNA sequences in this sample encode the identical CDR3. This chain links TRBV5-1 with TRBJ1-5; 7 positions match TRBD1. Germline assignment: CDR1 SGHRS and CDR2 YFSETQ. This CDR3 spans 15 amino acids. After removal of 0 bases from V and 6 bases from J, the junction contained 6 bases not matched to a gene. CDR3 protein: CASSLEGARGQPQHF. CDR3 nucleotides: TGCGCCAGCAGCTTGGAGGGGGCGCGGGGTCAGCCCCAGCATTTT.

This sequence joins TRBV4-2 and TRBJ2-2; TRBD2 aligns across 10 bases. The junction had 10 bases not matched to a gene; V was cut back by 3 bases and J by 0 bases. Per germline, CDR1 LGHNA and CDR2 YNFKEQ. The CDR3 runs 19 residues. The CDR3 here is CASSHSSGTSGANTGELFF. For the CDR3, the DNA is TGTGCCAGCAGCCATTCTTCTGGAACTAGCGGGGCGAACACCGGGGAGCTGTTTTTT.

This chain connects TRBV5-1 to TRBJ2-1; 11 bases agree with TRBD2. This CDR3 has 15 residues. Germline trimming cut 0 bases from V and 9 bases from J; bases unmatched to any gene: 5. Germline V gives CDR1 SGHRS, CDR2 YFSETQ. The CDR3 spells CASSLGLAGRGEQFF. The CDR3 nucleotides read TGCGCCAGCAGCTTGGGACTAGCGGGAAGGGGTGAGCAGTTCTTC.

The chain employs TRBV4-1 and TRBJ1-4; D perhaps matches TRBD1 (5 bases). This CDR3 region has 18 residues. V lost 1 base to trimming and J lost 8 bases, with 23 bases between them. Germline CDR1 reads MGHRA; CDR2 reads YSYEKL. CDR3 protein: CASSQAIPGRIRGEKLFF. For the CDR3, the DNA is TGCGCCAGCAGCCAAGCCATACCAGGACGGATCCGGGGGGAAAAACTGTTTTTT.

This rearrangement joins TRBV6-5 to TRBJ1-2, with TRBD1 identical over 8 bases. V lost 6 bases, J lost 7 bases, and 4 bases stayed unmatched. The CDR3 covers 12 residues. Germline CDR1 MNHEY, CDR2 SVGAGI. The CDR3 region is CASRTGEGGYTF. The CDR3 region has the DNA TGTGCCAGCAGGACAGGGGAGGGTGGCTACACCTTC.

The chain has TRBV28 and TRBJ1-2; D remains unclear. The CDR3 length is 13 residues. The V gene's germline CDR1 is MDHEN and CDR2 SYDVKM. V lost 5 bases to trimming and J lost 8 bases, with 15 bases between them. CDR3 nucleotides: TGTGCCAGCAGTCCCGACGTGTTAGCAGGCTACACCTTC. It specifies CASSPDVLAGYTF.

The V call is TRBV6-5, the J call TRBJ2-2; D is unresolved. The CDR3 spans 14 residues. Germline CDR1 reads MNHEY; CDR2 reads SVGAGI. The V gene lost 7 bases and the J gene lost 6 bases, with 15 bases spanning the gap. The CDR3 sequence: CASTREGFAGELFF. DNA for the CDR3: TGTGCCAGCACCCGCGAAGGGTTTGCCGGGGAGCTGTTTTTT.